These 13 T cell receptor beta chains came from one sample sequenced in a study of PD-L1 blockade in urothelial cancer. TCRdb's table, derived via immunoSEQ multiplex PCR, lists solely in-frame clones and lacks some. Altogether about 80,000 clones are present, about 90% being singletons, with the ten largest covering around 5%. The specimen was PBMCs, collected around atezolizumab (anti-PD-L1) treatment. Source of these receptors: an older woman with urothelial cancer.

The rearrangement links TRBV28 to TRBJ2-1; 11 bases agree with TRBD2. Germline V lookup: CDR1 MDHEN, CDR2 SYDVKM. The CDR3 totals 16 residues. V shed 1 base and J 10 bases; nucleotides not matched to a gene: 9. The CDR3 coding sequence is TGTGCCAGCAGTTTATCCGGGACTAGCGGTAACTGGGAGCAGTTCTTC. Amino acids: CASSLSGTSGNWEQFF.

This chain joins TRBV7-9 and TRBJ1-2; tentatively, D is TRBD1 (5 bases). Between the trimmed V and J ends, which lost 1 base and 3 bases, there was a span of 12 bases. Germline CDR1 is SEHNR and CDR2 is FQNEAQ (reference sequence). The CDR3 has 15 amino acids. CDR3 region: CASSLGASRDYGYTF. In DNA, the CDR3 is TGTGCCAGCAGCTTAGGGGCGTCCAGGGACTATGGCTACACCTTC. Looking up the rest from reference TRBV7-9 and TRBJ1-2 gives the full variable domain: DTGVSQNPRHKITKRGQNVTFRCDPISEHNRLYWYRQTLGQGPEFLTYFQNEAQLEKSRLLSDRFSAERPKGSFSTLEIQRTEQGDSAMYLCASSLGASRDYGYTFGSGTRLTVV.

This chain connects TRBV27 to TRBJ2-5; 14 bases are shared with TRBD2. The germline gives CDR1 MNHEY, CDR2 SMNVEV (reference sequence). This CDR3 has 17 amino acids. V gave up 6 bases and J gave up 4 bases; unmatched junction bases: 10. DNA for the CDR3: TGTGCCAGCAGCCAATCTTGGACTAGCGGGGGGACAGAGACCCAGTACTTC. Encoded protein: CASSQSWTSGGTETQYF.

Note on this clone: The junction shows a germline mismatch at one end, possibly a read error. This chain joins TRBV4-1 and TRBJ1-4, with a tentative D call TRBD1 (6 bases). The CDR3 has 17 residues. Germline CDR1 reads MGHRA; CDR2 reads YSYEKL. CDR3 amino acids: CASSQVGGGRTYEKLFF. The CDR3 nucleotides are TGCGCCAGCAGCCAAGTAGGCGGGGGCAGAACTTATGAAAAACTGTTTTTT.

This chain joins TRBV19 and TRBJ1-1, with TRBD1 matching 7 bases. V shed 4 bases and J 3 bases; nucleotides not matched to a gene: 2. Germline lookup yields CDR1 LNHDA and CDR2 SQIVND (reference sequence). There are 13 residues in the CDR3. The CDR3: CASSNRGDTEAFF. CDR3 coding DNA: TGTGCCAGTAGTAACAGGGGCGACACTGAAGCTTTCTTT.

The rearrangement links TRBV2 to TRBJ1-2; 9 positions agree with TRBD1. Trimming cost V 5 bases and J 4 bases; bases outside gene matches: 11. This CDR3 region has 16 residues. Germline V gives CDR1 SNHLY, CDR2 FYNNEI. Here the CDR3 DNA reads TGTGCCAGCAGTTATGACGGGACAGGGCGTACCTATGGCTACACCTTC. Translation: CASSYDGTGRTYGYTF.

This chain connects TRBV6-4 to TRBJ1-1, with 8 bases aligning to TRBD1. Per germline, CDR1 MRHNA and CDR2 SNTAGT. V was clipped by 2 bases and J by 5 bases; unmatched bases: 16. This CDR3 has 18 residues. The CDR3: CASSDLGTGRSTLTEAFF. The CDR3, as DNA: TGTGCCAGCAGTGACCTGGGGACAGGTCGTTCCACTTTAACTGAAGCTTTCTTT.

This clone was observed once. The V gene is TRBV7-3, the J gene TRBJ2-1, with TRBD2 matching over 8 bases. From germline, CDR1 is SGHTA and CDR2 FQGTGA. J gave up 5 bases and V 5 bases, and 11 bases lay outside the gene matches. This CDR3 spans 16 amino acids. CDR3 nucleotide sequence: TGTGCCAGCAGCCCCCCCTTAGCGGGACCGGACAATGAGCAGTTCTTC. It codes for CASSPPLAGPDNEQFF.

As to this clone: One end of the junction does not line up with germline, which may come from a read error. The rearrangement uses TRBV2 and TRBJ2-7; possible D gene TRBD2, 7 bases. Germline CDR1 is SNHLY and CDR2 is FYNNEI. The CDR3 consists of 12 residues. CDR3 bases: TGTGCCAGCAGTAGAAACAGGGAGGGGTCCCTTTTC. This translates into CASSRNREGSLF. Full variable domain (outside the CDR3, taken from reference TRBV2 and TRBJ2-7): EPEVTQTPSHQVTQMGQEVILRCVPISNHLYFYWYRQILGQKVEFLVSFYNNEISEKSEIFDDQFSVERPDGSNFTLKIRSTKLEDSAMYFCASSRNREGSLFGPGTRLTVT.

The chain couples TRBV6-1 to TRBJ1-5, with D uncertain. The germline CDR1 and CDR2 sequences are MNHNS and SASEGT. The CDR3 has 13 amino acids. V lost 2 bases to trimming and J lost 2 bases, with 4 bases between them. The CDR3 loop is CASSESGNQPQHF. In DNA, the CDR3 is TGTGCCAGCAGTGAATCGGGCAATCAGCCCCAGCATTTT.

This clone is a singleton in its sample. The CDR3 here is CSVVKGGYEQYF. In DNA, the CDR3 is TGCAGCGTTGTTAAAGGAGGCTACGAGCAGTACTTC. V and J are TRBV29-1 and TRBJ2-7, with a tentative D call TRBD2 (5 bases). This CDR3 comprises 12 residues. CDR1 and CDR2 from the germline V gene are SQVTM and ANQGSEA. The V and J ends lost 4 bases and 3 bases respectively, with 10 bases between them.

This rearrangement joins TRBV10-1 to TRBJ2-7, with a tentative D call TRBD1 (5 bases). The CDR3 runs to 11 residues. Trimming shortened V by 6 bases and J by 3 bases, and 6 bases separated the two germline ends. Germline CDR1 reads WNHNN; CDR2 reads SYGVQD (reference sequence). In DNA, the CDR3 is TGCGCCAGCAGCCAGGGCTACGAGCAGTACTTC. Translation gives CASSQGYEQYF.

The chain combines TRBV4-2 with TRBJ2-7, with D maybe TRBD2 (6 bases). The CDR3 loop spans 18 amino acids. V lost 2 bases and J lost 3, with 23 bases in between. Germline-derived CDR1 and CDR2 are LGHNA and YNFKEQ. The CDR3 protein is CASSQKEVTTGGGYEQYF. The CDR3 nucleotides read TGTGCCAGCAGCCAAAAAGAGGTTACTACCGGGGGTGGCTACGAGCAGTACTTC.